These T cell receptor beta chains were read from a single sample in a study of OX40 agonist ivuxolimab in advanced cancers. Repertoires were generated with immunoSEQ multiplex PCR, while TCRdb's copy carries only in-frame clones and drops some. The sample consists of tens of thousands of clones, about 91% of them appearing once. The sample in question was CD4+ or CD8+ T cells sorted from blood, obtained in a trial of the OX40 agonist ivuxolimab. The receptors derive from an adult with an advanced solid tumor such as melanoma, head and neck, liver or kidney cancer. CDR3s include the opening cysteine and the closing phenylalanine or tryptophan. The D gene is left open where the match is weak.

V gene,J gene,D gene,CDR3 DNA,CDR3 protein
TRBV6-6,TRBJ2-1,-,TGTGCCAGCAGTTACGGCGGCAGTGAGCAGTTCTTC,CASSYGGSEQFF
TRBV18,TRBJ1-5,-,TGTGCCAGCTCACCGGAAACGGGCTACAAGGGGCTGTTAGTTCAGCCCCAGCATTTT,CASSPETGYKGLLVQPQHF
TRBV5-1,TRBJ2-4,TRBD1,TGCGCCAGCAGACCCGGGACAGGTAATCGTGGGGCCAAAAACATTCAGTACTTC,CASRPGTGNRGAKNIQYF
TRBV6-6,TRBJ1-5,-,TGTGCCAGCAGTTCCAATCCCATTGGTCAGCCCCAGCATTTT,CASSSNPIGQPQHF
TRBV11-2,TRBJ2-7,-,TGTGCCAGCAGTCCAAGGGACTGGGGAGAGCAGTACTTC,CASSPRDWGEQYF
TRBV9,TRBJ2-1,TRBD2,TGTGCCAGCAGCGCCGCCACTAGCGGGAGTTCCTACAATGAGCAGTTCTTC,CASSAATSGSSYNEQFF
TRBV7-9,TRBJ2-1,-,TGTGCCAGCAGCTTAGCGCTCCACAATGAGCAGTTCTTC,CASSLALHNEQFF
TRBV29-1,TRBJ2-7,-,TGCAGCGTTGAGGAAGGGGGAAGCGAGCAGTACTTC,CSVEEGGSEQYF
TRBV7-9,TRBJ2-7,-,TGTGCCAGCAGCTCAACCCGTGAGATTGTCTACGAGCAGTACTTC,CASSSTREIVYEQYF
TRBV5-6,TRBJ2-7,TRBD2,TGTGCCAGCAGCGGGGGGAGGGAGGAGCAGTACTTC,CASSGGREEQYF
TRBV6-5,TRBJ1-1,-,TGTGCCAGCAGTAACCAACACCTCATGAACACTGAAGCTTTCTTT,CASSNQHLMNTEAFF